A single sample gave rise to the 6 T cell receptor beta chains below, sequenced in a study of blood T cell repertoires in COVID-19 (dated by TCRdb to 2020 to 2022). Libraries were made using the immunoSEQ multiplex PCR assay. In its TCRdb copy, this immuneACCESS table keeps in-frame sequences only and misses some clones. Where compared with another copy, unresolved V genes explain less than half of these, and the others have no known cause. The table for this sample lists about 140,000 clones; about 90% of them were counted only once. The ten largest make up 11% of the sample. The sequenced sample consisted of PBMCs or T cells enriched from blood (not recorded which). The receptor source for this set is a man aged 55-75 years who had recovered from COVID-19.

The chain recombines TRBV11-3 with TRBJ2-5, with a possible D match to TRBD1 (6 bases). Germline assignment: CDR1 SGHNT and CDR2 YENEEA. The CDR3 is made up of 14 amino acids. V lost 5 bases and J 1 base, leaving 11 bases between the germline ends. The CDR3 is CASSLGDTQETQYF. CDR3 bases: TGTGCCAGCAGCCTGGGGGACACCCAAGAGACCCAGTACTTC.

At least ten counts were recorded for this clone. One junction end disagrees with the germline gene, perhaps due to a read error. The chain links TRBV5-5 to TRBJ2-1, with 9 positions matching TRBD1. CDR1 SGHKS and CDR2 YYEKEE come from the germline V gene (reference sequence). The CDR3 has 11 amino acids. The CDR3 DNA is TGTGCCAGCAGCTACCGGGACAGGGAAATCTTC. Amino acid sequence: CASSYRDREIF.

The chain links TRBV19 to TRBJ1-5; TRBD1 matches at 7 bases. The germline V gene encodes CDR1 LNHDA and CDR2 SQIVND (reference sequence). V shed 10 bases and J 1 base; nucleotides not matched to a gene: 19. This CDR3 comprises 18 residues. The CDR3 region has the DNA TGTGCCAAAGGCCTCGGGACAGCCATATTTTACAGCAATCAGCCCCAGCATTTT. Translated: CAKGLGTAIFYSNQPQHF.

This sequence joins TRBV9 and TRBJ1-2; possibly TRBD1 for D (5 bases). CDR1 SGDLS and CDR2 YYNGEE come from the germline V gene. V lost 0 bases, J lost 8 bases, and 14 bases lay in between. CDR3 size: 14 residues. The CDR3 bases are TGTGCCAGCAGCGTAGGAGCCCAGGGTGACGGCTACACCTTC. Amino acid sequence: CASSVGAQGDGYTF.

J is TRBJ2-6 and V is TRBV2; 7 nucleotides match TRBD2. Germline-derived CDR1 and CDR2 are SNHLY and FYNNEI. This CDR3 comprises 16 residues. The ends lost 7 bases at V and 0 bases at J; junction bases unmatched: 6. The CDR3 sequence is CASTWEGRSGANVLTF. The CDR3 DNA is TGTGCCAGCACTTGGGAGGGCCGCTCTGGGGCCAACGTCCTGACTTTC.

V usage is TRBV28 and J usage is TRBJ1-1; D may be TRBD1 (6 bases). Per the germline V gene, CDR1 is MDHEN and CDR2 is SYDVKM. The CDR3 is made up of 14 amino acids. The germline V and J ends were trimmed by 6 bases and 4 bases, with 15 bases remaining between them. The CDR3 nucleotides are TGTGCCAGCAGATATACAGGGTTTAGCACTGAAGCTTTCTTT. Encoded protein: CASRYTGFSTEAFF.